This is a list of T cell receptor beta chains from one sample in a study of cytomegalovirus exposure and HLA in healthy donors. The data were produced by immunoSEQ multiplex PCR, yet TCRdb's version contains in-frame clones alone and is incomplete. Of approximately 77,000 clones in the sample, approximately 78% are singletons; the top ten hold approximately 4.4%. The sample consisted of PBMCs. These receptors all stem from a man aged 40-49 years in good health and CMV-seronegative. The CDR3 runs from the conserved cysteine through the conserved F or W. The D gene is left open where the match is weak. Not all rows give a size; the values are once, few, many and, for expanded clones, a class.

j_gene: TRBJ2-3
abundance: once
d_gene: TRBD2
v_gene: TRBV7-2
CDR3aa: CASSLGLAGQGGTDTQYF
CDR3nt: TGTGCCAGCAGCTTAGGACTAGCGGGTCAGGGAGGCACAGATACGCAGTATTTT

j_gene: TRBJ2-3
abundance: -
d_gene: -
v_gene: TRBV25-1
CDR3aa: CAREQATDTQYF
CDR3nt: TGTGCCAGAGAACAGGCCACAGATACGCAGTATTTT

j_gene: TRBJ2-1
abundance: -
d_gene: TRBD2
v_gene: TRBV5-6
CDR3aa: CASSLNGRGYNEQFF
CDR3nt: TGTGCCAGCAGCTTGAACGGGAGGGGATACAATGAGCAGTTCTTC

j_gene: TRBJ1-3
abundance: -
d_gene: TRBD1
v_gene: TRBV7-3
CDR3aa: CASSLGQGTNTIYF
CDR3nt: TGTGCCAGCAGCCTTGGACAGGGGACAAACACCATATATTTT

j_gene: TRBJ1-4
abundance: -
d_gene: -
v_gene: TRBV28
CDR3aa: CASSYVQGGNEKLFF
CDR3nt: TGTGCCAGCAGTTACGTCCAGGGCGGTAATGAAAAACTGTTTTTT

j_gene: TRBJ2-1
abundance: -
d_gene: -
v_gene: TRBV14
CDR3aa: CASSPLLDSDEQFF
CDR3nt: TGTGCCAGCAGCCCCCTTCTGGACAGTGATGAGCAGTTCTTC

j_gene: TRBJ2-1
abundance: -
d_gene: TRBD1
v_gene: TRBV15
CDR3aa: CATSRPLGTGGREQFF
CDR3nt: TGTGCCACCAGCAGACCCCTTGGGACAGGGGGACGCGAGCAGTTCTTC

j_gene: TRBJ2-5
abundance: -
d_gene: TRBD2
v_gene: TRBV19
CDR3aa: CASSRTSGSEETQYF
CDR3nt: TGTGCCAGTAGTCGGACTAGCGGGAGCGAAGAGACCCAGTACTTC

j_gene: TRBJ2-7
abundance: once
d_gene: -
v_gene: TRBV6-5
CDR3aa: CASSSRTLALRGQYF
CDR3nt: TGTGCCAGCAGTTCCCGGACCCTAGCGCTAAGGGGGCAGTACTTC

j_gene: TRBJ1-1
abundance: -
d_gene: TRBD1
v_gene: TRBV5-1
CDR3aa: CASTRTGEGTEAFF
CDR3nt: TGCGCCAGCACCCGGACAGGGGAAGGCACTGAAGCTTTCTTT

j_gene: TRBJ1-1
abundance: -
d_gene: -
v_gene: TRBV27
CDR3aa: CASSIQGRNTEAFF
CDR3nt: TGTGCCAGCAGTATACAGGGCAGGAACACTGAAGCTTTCTTT

j_gene: TRBJ2-6
abundance: -
d_gene: -
v_gene: TRBV28
CDR3aa: CASSPEGLSGANVLTF
CDR3nt: TGTGCCAGCAGCCCGGAGGGCCTGTCTGGGGCCAACGTCCTGACTTTC

j_gene: TRBJ1-1
abundance: once
d_gene: -
v_gene: TRBV29-1
CDR3aa: CSVPDRIGNTEAFF
CDR3nt: TGCAGCGTTCCCGACAGGATCGGGAACACTGAAGCTTTCTTT